The next 2 T cell receptor beta chains were all read from a single sample in a study of blood T cell repertoires in COVID-19 (dated by TCRdb to 2019 to 2021). Libraries came from the immunoSEQ multiplex PCR assay. This immuneACCESS table, as held by TCRdb, lists in-frame sequences with V and J called but not all clones. Of the missing ones, under half trace to an unresolved V gene in checked studies; the others have no known cause. The sample data list approximately 390,000 clones, and 90% of these were observed just once. Around 7% of the sample is taken by the ten largest. The sequencing input was peripheral blood. The receptor source for this set is a man aged 18 to 29 with active or convalescent COVID-19.

The rearrangement joins TRBV5-8 to TRBJ1-3, with a tentative D call TRBD1 (5 bases). Germline assignment: CDR1 SGHTS and CDR2 YDEGEE. The CDR3 is made up of 15 amino acids. Trimming took 0 bases from V and 4 from J, leaving 11 bases between them. The CDR3 DNA is TGTGCCAGCAGCTTGGTAGGGGTCGCCGGAAACACCATATATTTT. Protein: CASSLVGVAGNTIYF.

This chain uses TRBV6-2 or TRBV6-3 with TRBJ1-4, with D perhaps matching TRBD1 (6 bases). Looked up from germline, CDR1 is MNHEY and CDR2 is SVGEGT. The germline V and J ends were trimmed by 8 bases and 4 bases, with 17 bases remaining between them. This CDR3 is 15 amino acids long. The CDR3 sequence is CASGSGGQYNEKLFF. The CDR3 bases are TGTGCCAGCGGTTCTGGTGGACAGTATAATGAAAAACTGTTTTTT.